The clone carrying this T cell receptor beta chain was observed at least ten times. Its target is not known. Time point meaning: blood at routine non-recurrence follow-up after resection. The sequenced material consisted of unsorted whole RNA from tumor, nontumor lung or frozen PBMC. The source of the sample is a study of spatial heterogeneity in lung cancer. Overall study findings and caveats: Follow-up blood showed ubiquitous expanded tumor TCRs less than blood at resection did.

Single TCR cDNA molecules each had their own unique molecular identifier. TCRdb re-derived calls from the 5' RACE reads in MiXCR, one entry per CDR3 protein. The repertoire holds about 70,000 distinct CDR3 sequences, less than 9.5% seen once, with 1.5% to 2% in the top ten. Germline CDR1 reads DFQATT; CDR2 reads SNEGSKA (reference sequence). After removal of 7 bases from V and 10 bases from J, the junction contained 9 bases not matched to a gene. This CDR3 has 11 amino acids. J is TRBJ1-1 and V is TRBV20-1; TRBD1 aligns across 7 bases. The sequence derives from a female donor with early-stage non-small cell lung cancer. The sample here was PBMCs, taken at follow-up. This CDR3 is CSGQGSSAAFF. CDR3 nucleotide sequence: TGCAGTGGACAGGGTTCTTCGGCAGCTTTCTTT.